Only a few counts were recorded for the clone carrying this TCR beta chain. Its antigen is unknown. Healthy bone marrow donors made up the cohort. This specimen belongs to a study of cytomegalovirus exposure and HLA in healthy donors. Overall study: There were more than 350 genotyped donors. Of these, about 81% fell in the genetic ancestry cluster associated with self-reported Caucasian donors. General observations from the study: Later, an analysis found that common viral pathogens appeared to be linked with several of the most significant clusters. Within a later analysis, the majority of CMV-associated TCR beta chains appeared HLA-restricted.

Trimming removed 3 bases from V and 2 bases from J; junction bases left unmatched: 0. Germline CDR1 and CDR2: SNHLY and FYNNEI. CDR3 size: 13 residues. PCR involved 60 Vbeta and 13 Jbeta primers. The repertoire was sequenced with immunoSEQ multiplex PCR; TCRdb's copy has only in-frame clones and lacks some. The repertoire consists of roughly 150,000 clones, with approximately 84% occurring once and the leading ten covering about 2.3%. Material: PBMCs. This chain joins TRBV2 and TRBJ2-7, with TRBD2 matching 8 bases. The source is a woman in her late teens or twenties in good health and CMV-seronegative. CDR3 loop: CASSEGLAYEQYF. CDR3 nucleotide sequence: TGTGCCAGCAGTGAGGGACTAGCCTACGAGCAGTACTTC.